These 13 T cell receptor beta chains share one sample of origin, sequenced in a study of T cells in Graves' hyperthyroidism and ophthalmopathy. Amplification of TCR beta CDR3 regions was performed using RNA transcripts as template. The primer set for the first-round RT-PCR of the TCR CDR3 was HTBI. Via MiXCR, TCRdb re-called the multiplex PCR reads, giving one row per CDR3 protein. The profile shows about half a million distinct CDR3 sequences, 15% to 20% of them singletons. The material sequenced was blood. Receptors originate from a man aged 40-49 years with Graves' ophthalmopathy.

This clonotype was detected a few times. The rearrangement uses TRBV20-1 and TRBJ2-5, with TRBD1 matching over 7 bases. This CDR3 is 15 amino acids long. The V and J ends lost 0 bases and 2 bases, in that order; junction bases with no gene match: 6. The germline V gene has CDR1 DFQATT and CDR2 SNEGSKA (reference sequence). This CDR3 is CSARDLGRGQETQYF. CDR3 bases: TGCAGTGCTAGAGATCTGGGCAGGGGGCAAGAGACCCAGTACTTC.

The chain links TRBV9 to TRBJ1-1, with 7 nucleotides matching TRBD1. This CDR3 is built from 13 residues. CDR1 and CDR2 from the germline V gene are SGDLS and YYNGEE. Trimming at V came to 1 base and at J to 11 bases, leaving 8 bases not matched to a gene. The CDR3 coding sequence is TGTGCCAGCAGCGTAAGCGCCGGGACAGTGGCTTTCTTT. It specifies CASSVSAGTVAFF.

This clonotype was recorded a few times. The chain recombines TRBV4-1 with TRBJ2-3; 7 bases match TRBD1. CDR3 size: 15 residues. J lost 4 bases, V lost 4 bases, and 8 bases had no gene match. Germline CDR1 and CDR2: MGHRA and YSYEKL. CDR3 protein: CASSLGDRLSDTQYF. CDR3 nucleotides: TGCGCCAGCAGCCTGGGGGACAGACTCTCAGATACGCAGTATTTT.

The chain carries TRBV4-1 and TRBJ1-3; D is unclear. Deletions cut 1 base from V and 5 bases from J, with 12 bases between. The germline V gene encodes CDR1 MGHRA and CDR2 YSYEKL. There are 15 residues in the CDR3. The CDR3 sequence: CASSQGTFARNTIYF. CDR3 coding DNA: TGCGCCAGCAGCCAAGGGACGTTTGCCCGAAACACCATATATTTT.

The sample holds a few counts of this clonotype. V and J are TRBV18 and TRBJ1-2, with a possible D match to TRBD1 (5 bases). Germline CDR1 is KGHSH and CDR2 is LQKENI. The germline V and J ends were trimmed by 6 bases and 2 bases, with 16 bases remaining between them. The CDR3 has 15 amino acids. CDR3 nucleotide sequence: TGTGCCAGCTCCCCCGGGGGGGACCCGAACTATGGCTACACCTTC. As protein: CASSPGGDPNYGYTF.

This clonotype was detected only a few times. V and J are TRBV5-1 and TRBJ2-1; 8 nucleotides line up with TRBD2. V lost 0 bases and J lost 10; bases outside the gene matches: 12. CDR3 length: 16 amino acids. In germline, CDR1 is SGHRS, CDR2 YFSETQ. CDR3 amino acids: CASSLVGTSNAPEQFF. In nucleotides, the CDR3 is TGCGCCAGCAGCTTGGTCGGGACTAGTAATGCCCCCGAGCAGTTCTTC. Together with reference TRBV5-1 and TRBJ2-1, the CDR3 gives the full variable domain: KAGVTQTPRYLIKTRGQQVTLSCSPISGHRSVSWYQQTPGQGLQFLFEYFSETQRNKGNFPGRFSGRQFSNSRSEMNVSTLELGDSALYLCASSLVGTSNAPEQFFGPGTRLTVL.

This clonotype was detected a few times. This chain links TRBV12-3 or TRBV12-4 with TRBJ1-5; TRBD1 matches at 10 bases. The CDR3 is 15 amino acids. V trimming: 6 bases; J trimming: 4 bases; junction bases outside the gene matches: 6. In nucleotides, the CDR3 is TGTGCCAGCAGGATCTCGGGACAGGGGAATCAGCCCCAGCATTTT. As protein: CASRISGQGNQPQHF.

The table lists this clonotype with many counts. The chain carries TRBV12-3 or TRBV12-4 and TRBJ2-7; D is undetermined. Between the trimmed V and J ends, which lost 6 bases and 4 bases, there was a span of 10 bases. CDR3 length equals 12 residues. The CDR3 here is CASSPYVYEQYF. The CDR3 bases are TGTGCCAGCAGCCCTTACGTATACGAGCAGTACTTC.

V usage is TRBV27 and J usage is TRBJ1-1; the match to TRBD1 covers 11 bases. This CDR3 contains 15 residues. Per the germline V gene, CDR1 is MNHEY and CDR2 is SMNVEV (reference sequence). The J segment lost 7 bases and the V segment lost 7 bases, leaving 11 bases of the junction unmatched. The CDR3 nucleotides read TGTGCCAGCACCGTCGGGACAGGGGGAAATAGTGAAGCTTTCTTT. This sequence encodes CASTVGTGGNSEAFF.

This clonotype was detected many times. The chain uses TRBV28 and TRBJ2-3, with D perhaps TRBD2 (5 bases). Germline CDR1 is MDHEN and CDR2 is SYDVKM. V lost 5 bases to trimming and J lost 10 bases, with 13 bases between them. This CDR3 has 12 residues. The CDR3 region is CASSLRTVAQYF. CDR3 nucleotides: TGTGCCAGCAGTCTAAGGACTGTTGCGCAGTATTTT. Full variable domain (outside the CDR3, taken from reference TRBV28 and TRBJ2-3): DVKVTQSSRYLVKRTGEKVFLECVQDMDHENMFWYRQDPGLGLRLIYFSYDVKMKEKGDIPEGYSVSREKKERFSLILESASTNQTSMYLCASSLRTVAQYFGPGTRLTVL.

On this clonotype: A much larger clone is a single base away; this may be a read error. It is likely a read error, because the conserved phenylalanine at the end of the CDR3 is missing. The chain uses TRBV12-3 or TRBV12-4 and TRBJ2-1; 7 nucleotides align to TRBD1. The trim removed 6 bases at V and 8 bases at J, leaving 13 bases unmatched. The CDR3 is 15 residues long. The CDR3 region is CASRRTGDRGDEQFS. CDR3 coding DNA: TGTGCCAGCAGGAGGACAGGCGATCGGGGCGATGAGCAGTTCTCC.

This chain connects TRBV28 to TRBJ2-2, with D perhaps TRBD1 (5 bases). Germline-derived CDR1 and CDR2 are MDHEN and SYDVKM. V lost 5 bases and J lost 7, with 8 bases in between. This CDR3 comprises 12 residues. CDR3 DNA sequence: TGTGCCAGCAGTCCAGGGTACGGGGAGCTGTTTTTT. Translating it yields CASSPGYGELFF.

Note on this clonotype: Since a much larger clone is just one base distant, this may be a read error. The chain combines TRBV12-3 or TRBV12-4 with TRBJ1-1; D is unclear. The CDR3 is made up of 15 amino acids. The DNA for the CDR3 is TGTGCCAGCAGTACCCGGACGGGCTTGAACACTGGAGCTTTCTTT. Translated: CASSTRTGLNTGAFF.